What follows describes a single TCR beta chain. The record originates from a study of beta chain features in type 1 diabetes. Investigators reverse transcribed all isolated RNA, so they sequenced expressed TCRB transcripts. Reads from naive, central memory and regulatory T cell samples averaged around 3.7 million. Repertoires were generated with immunoSEQ multiplex PCR, while TCRdb's copy carries only in-frame clones and drops some. The top ten hold less than 0.04% of the sample, which has 400,000 to 450,000 clones, more than 11% seen once. Germline V gene data show CDR1 as SNHLY and CDR2 as FYNNEI. CDR3 length: 15 residues. With 2 bases clipped from V and 3 bases from J, the junction kept 1 base outside the gene matches.

The TCR sequence derives from a man in his thirties or forties in good health. The sequencing sample was made of naive CD4+ T cells from blood. J is TRBJ2-1 and V is TRBV2; 10 positions match TRBD2. Here the CDR3 reads CASSESSGSYNEQFF. Written as DNA, the CDR3 is TGTGCCAGCAGTGAATCTAGCGGGAGCTACAATGAGCAGTTCTTC.